The clone carrying this T cell receptor (beta chain) has a handful of counts. V trimming: 4 bases; J trimming: 0 bases; junction bases outside the gene matches: 7. From germline, CDR1 is SGHRS and CDR2 YFSETQ. The CDR3 is 16 residues long. Unique molecular identifiers were incorporated during preparation of the TCRbeta library. One entry per CDR3 protein results from TCRdb running MiXCR on the PCR reads. The sample contains hundreds of thousands of distinct CDR3 sequences, 16% of which appear only once. This sample is drawn from a study of T-cell reconstitution after alpha-beta-depleted transplantation in children.

The sequence was collected from a human donor who donated a stem cell graft to a child with acute myeloid leukemia. This chain uses TRBV5-1 with TRBJ2-1; 7 bases line up with TRBD1. The sequencing here drew on PBMCs from the stem cell graft donor, taken from the stem cell graft. CDR3 in amino acids: CASSRVGDSSYNEQFF. As DNA, the CDR3 is TGCGCCAGCAGCCGGGTCGGGGACAGCTCCTACAATGAGCAGTTCTTC.